This T cell receptor beta chain comes out of a study of Graves' ophthalmopathy and Graves' hyperthyroidism. Amplifying from RNA transcripts, the study obtained TCR beta CDR3 regions. HTBI primers were employed in first-round RT-PCR, then a second-round multiplex PCR followed. TCRdb used MiXCR to reprocess the multiplex PCR reads, holding one entry per CDR3 protein. The repertoire consists of 300,000 to 500,000 distinct CDR3 sequences, with roughly 14% occurring once and the leading ten covering 5.5% to 7%. The V and J ends lost 8 bases and 5 bases, in that order; junction bases with no gene match: 5. The CDR3 length is 12 residues. Germline V gives CDR1 MNHEY, CDR2 SVGAGI. This clonotype was picked up many times.

Sequencing was done on a sample of peripheral blood. This chain connects TRBV6-5 to TRBJ1-2; 7 bases align to TRBD1. This receptor was obtained from a woman younger than 35 with stable Graves' hyperthyroidism. The CDR3 here is CASGDRAYGYTF. CDR3 in DNA: TGTGCCAGCGGCGACAGGGCGTATGGCTACACCTTC.